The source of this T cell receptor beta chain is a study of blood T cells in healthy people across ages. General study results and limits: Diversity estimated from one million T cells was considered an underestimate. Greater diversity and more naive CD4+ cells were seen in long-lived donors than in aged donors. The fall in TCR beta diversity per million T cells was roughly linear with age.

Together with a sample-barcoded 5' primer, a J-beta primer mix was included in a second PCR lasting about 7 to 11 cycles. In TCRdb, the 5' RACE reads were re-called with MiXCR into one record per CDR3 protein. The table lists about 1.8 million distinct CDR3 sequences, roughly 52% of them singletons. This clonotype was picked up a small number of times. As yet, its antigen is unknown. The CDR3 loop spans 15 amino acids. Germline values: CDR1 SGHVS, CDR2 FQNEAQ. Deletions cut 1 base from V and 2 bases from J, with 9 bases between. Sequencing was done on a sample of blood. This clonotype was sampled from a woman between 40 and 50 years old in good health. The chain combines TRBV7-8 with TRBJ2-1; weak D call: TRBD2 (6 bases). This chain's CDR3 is CASSLVRGTYNEQFF. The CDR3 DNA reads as TGTGCCAGCAGCTTAGTTCGGGGGACCTACAATGAGCAGTTCTTC.